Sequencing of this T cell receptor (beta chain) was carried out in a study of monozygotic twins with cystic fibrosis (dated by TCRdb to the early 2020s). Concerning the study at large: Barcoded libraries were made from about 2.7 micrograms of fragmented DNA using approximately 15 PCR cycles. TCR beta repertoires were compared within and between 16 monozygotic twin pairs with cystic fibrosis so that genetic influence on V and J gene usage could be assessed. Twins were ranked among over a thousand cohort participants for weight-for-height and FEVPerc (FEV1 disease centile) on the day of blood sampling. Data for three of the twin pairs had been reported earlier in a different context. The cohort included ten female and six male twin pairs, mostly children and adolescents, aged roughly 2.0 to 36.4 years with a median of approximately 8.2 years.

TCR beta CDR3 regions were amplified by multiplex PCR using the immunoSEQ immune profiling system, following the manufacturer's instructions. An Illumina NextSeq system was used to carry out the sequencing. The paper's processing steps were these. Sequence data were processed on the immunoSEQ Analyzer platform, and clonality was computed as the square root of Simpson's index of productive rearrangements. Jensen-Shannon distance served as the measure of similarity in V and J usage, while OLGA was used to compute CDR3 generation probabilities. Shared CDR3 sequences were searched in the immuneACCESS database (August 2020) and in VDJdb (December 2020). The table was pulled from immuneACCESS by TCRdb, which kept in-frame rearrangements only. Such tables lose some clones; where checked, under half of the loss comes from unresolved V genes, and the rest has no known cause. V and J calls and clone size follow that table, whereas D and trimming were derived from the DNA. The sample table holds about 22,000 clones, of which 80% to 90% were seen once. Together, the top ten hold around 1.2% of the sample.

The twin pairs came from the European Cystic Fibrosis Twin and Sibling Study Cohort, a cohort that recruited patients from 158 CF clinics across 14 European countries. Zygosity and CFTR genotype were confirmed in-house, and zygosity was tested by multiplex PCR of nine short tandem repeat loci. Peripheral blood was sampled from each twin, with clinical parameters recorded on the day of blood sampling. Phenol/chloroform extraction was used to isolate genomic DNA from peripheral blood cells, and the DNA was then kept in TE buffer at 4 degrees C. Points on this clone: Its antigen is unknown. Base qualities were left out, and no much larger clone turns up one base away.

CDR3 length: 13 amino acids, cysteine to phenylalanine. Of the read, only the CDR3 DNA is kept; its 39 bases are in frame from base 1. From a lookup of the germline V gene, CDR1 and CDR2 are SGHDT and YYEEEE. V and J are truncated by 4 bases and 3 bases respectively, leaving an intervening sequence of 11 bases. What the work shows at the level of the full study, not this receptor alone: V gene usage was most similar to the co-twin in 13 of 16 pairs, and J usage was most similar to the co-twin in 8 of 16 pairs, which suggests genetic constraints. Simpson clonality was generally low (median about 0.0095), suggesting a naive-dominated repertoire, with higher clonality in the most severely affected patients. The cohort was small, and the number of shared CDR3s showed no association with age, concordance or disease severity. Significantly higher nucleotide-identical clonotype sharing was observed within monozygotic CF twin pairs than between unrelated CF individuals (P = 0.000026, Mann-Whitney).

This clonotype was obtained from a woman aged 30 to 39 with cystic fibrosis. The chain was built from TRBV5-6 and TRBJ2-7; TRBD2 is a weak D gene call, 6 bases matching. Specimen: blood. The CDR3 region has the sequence CASSLTGDYEQYF. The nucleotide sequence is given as TGTGCCAGCAGCCTAACGGGGGACTACGAGCAGTACTTC.